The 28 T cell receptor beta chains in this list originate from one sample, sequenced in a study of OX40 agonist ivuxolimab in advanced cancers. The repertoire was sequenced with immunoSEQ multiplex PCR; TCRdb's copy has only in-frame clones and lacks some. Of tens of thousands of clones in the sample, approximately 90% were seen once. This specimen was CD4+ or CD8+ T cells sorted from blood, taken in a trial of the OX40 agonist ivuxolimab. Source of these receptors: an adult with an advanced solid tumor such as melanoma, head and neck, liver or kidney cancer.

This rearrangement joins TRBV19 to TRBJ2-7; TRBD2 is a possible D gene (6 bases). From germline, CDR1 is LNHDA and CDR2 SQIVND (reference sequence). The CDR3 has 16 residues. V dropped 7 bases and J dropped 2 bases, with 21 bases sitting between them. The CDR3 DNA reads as TGTGCCAGTAACCCGGGTTCCGGCGGGGCCCCCTACGAGCAGTACTTC. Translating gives CASNPGSGGAPYEQYF.

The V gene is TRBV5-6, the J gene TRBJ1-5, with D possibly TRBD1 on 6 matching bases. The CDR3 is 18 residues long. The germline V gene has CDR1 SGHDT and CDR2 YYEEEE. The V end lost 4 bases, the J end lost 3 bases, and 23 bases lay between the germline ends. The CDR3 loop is CASSRMTGGTGTNQPQHF. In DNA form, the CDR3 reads TGTGCCAGCAGCCGTATGACAGGAGGAACGGGTACCAATCAGCCCCAGCATTTT.

The CDR3 sequence is CASSESAGNFHEQYF. In DNA, the CDR3 is TGCGCCAGCAGTGAGTCGGCAGGGAACTTCCACGAGCAGTACTTC. The chain links TRBV10-1 to TRBJ2-5; a weak D match, TRBD1 (5 bases). The closer fit of TRBJ2-7 to the DNA end suggests the J call may be wrong. Per germline, CDR1 WNHNN and CDR2 SYGVQD (reference sequence). This CDR3 is built from 15 residues.

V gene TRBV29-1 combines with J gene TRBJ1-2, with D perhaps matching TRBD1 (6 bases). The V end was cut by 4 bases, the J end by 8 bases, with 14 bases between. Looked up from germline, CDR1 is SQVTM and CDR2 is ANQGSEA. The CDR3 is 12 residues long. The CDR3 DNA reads TGCAGCGTTGTTGGGGAAGGGGGAGGCTACACCTTC. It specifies CSVVGEGGGYTF.

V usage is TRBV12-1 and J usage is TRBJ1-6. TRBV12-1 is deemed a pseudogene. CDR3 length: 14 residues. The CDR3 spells CASSALEGNSPLHF. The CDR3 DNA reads TGTGCCAGCAGCGCGCTAGAGGGTAATTCACCCCTCCACTTT.

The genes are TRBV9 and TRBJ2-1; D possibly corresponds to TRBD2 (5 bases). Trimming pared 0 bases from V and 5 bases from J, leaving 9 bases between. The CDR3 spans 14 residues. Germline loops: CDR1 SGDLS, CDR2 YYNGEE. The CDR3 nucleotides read TGTGCCAGCAGCGTAGGTTCGGGGAACAATGAGCAGTTCTTC. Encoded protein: CASSVGSGNNEQFF.

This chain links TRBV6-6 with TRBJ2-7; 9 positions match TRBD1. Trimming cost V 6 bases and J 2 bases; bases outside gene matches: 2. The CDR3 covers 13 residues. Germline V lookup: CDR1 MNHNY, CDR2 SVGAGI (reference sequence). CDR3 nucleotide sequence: TGTGCCAGCAGCGGGGACAGGGCCTACGAGCAGTACTTC. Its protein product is CASSGDRAYEQYF.

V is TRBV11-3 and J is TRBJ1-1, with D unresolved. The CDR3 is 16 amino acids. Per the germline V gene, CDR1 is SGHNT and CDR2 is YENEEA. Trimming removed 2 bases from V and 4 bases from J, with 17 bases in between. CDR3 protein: CASSLNGGWTPTEAFF. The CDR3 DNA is TGTGCCAGCAGCTTAAACGGCGGATGGACTCCCACTGAAGCTTTCTTT.

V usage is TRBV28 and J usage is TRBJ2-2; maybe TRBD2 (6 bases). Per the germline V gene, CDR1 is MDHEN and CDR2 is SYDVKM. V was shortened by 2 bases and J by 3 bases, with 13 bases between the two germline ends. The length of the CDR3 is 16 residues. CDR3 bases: TGTGCCAGCAGTTTAGCGGCAGGGAGGTACACCGGGGAGCTGTTTTTT. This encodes CASSLAAGRYTGELFF.

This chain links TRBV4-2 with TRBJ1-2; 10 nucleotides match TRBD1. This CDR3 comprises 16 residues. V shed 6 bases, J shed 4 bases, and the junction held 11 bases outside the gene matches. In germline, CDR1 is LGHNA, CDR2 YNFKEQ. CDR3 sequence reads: CASRLSGTGDSYGYTF. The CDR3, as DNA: TGTGCCAGCAGACTCTCTGGGACAGGGGACTCCTATGGCTACACCTTC.

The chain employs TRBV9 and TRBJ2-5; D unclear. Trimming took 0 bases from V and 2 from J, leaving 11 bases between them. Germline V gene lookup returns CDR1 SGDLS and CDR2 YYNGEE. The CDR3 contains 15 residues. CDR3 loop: CASSVGAVIQETQYF. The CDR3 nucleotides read TGTGCCAGCAGCGTAGGGGCGGTGATTCAAGAGACCCAGTACTTC.

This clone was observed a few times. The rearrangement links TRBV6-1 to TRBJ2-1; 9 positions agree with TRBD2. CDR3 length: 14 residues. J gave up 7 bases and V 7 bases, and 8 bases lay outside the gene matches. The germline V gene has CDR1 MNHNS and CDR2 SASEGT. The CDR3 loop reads CASIVAGDRNEQFF. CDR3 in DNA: TGTGCCAGCATCGTAGCGGGAGACCGGAATGAGCAGTTCTTC.

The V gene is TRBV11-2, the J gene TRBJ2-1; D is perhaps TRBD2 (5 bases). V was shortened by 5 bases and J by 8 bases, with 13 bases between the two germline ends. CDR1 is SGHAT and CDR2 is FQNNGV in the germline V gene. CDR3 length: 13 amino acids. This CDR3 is CASSPGLIDEQFF. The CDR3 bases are TGTGCCAGCAGCCCTGGACTCATAGATGAGCAGTTCTTC. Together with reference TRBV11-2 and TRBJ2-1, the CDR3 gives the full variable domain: EAGVAQSPRYKIIEKRQSVAFWCNPISGHATLYWYQQILGQGPKLLIQFQNNGVVDDSQLPKDRFSAERLKGVDSTLKIQPAKLEDSAVYLCASSPGLIDEQFFGPGTRLTVL.

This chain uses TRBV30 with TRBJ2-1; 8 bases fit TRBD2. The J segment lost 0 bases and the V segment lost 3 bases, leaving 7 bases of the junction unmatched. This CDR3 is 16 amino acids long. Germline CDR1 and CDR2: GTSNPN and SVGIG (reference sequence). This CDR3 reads CAWRVLAGFSYNEQFF. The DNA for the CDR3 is TGTGCCTGGAGGGTGTTAGCGGGATTCTCCTACAATGAGCAGTTCTTC.

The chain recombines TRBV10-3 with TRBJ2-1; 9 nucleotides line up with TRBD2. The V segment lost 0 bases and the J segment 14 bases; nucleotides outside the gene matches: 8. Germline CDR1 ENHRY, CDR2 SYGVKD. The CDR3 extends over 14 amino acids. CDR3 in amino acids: CAISESPSGKVEFF. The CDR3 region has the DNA TGTGCCATCAGTGAGTCGCCTAGCGGGAAGGTTGAGTTCTTC.

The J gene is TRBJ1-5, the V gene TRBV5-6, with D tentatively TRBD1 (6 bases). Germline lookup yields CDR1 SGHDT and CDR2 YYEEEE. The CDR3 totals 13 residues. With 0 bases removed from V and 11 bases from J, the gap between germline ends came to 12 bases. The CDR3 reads CASSLVGALAQHF. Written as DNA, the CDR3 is TGTGCCAGCAGCTTGGTGGGGGCTTTAGCCCAGCATTTT.

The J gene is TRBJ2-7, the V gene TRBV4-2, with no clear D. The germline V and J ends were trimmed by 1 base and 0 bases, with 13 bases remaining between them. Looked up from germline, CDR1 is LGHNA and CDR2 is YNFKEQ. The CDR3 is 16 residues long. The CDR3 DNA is TGTGCCAGCAGCCAAGCTGTGGCGGATACCTCCTACGAGCAGTACTTC. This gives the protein CASSQAVADTSYEQYF.

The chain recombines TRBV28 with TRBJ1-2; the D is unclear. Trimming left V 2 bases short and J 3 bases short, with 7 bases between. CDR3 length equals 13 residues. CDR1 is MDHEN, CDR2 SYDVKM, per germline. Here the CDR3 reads CASSLGQHYGYTF. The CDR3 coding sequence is TGTGCCAGCAGTTTAGGCCAGCACTATGGCTACACCTTC.

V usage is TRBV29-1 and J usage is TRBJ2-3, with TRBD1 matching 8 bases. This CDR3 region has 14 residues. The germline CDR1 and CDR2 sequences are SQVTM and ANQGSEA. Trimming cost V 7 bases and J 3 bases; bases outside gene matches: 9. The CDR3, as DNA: TGCAGCGCCGCGACAGGGGTTGGGACAGATACGCAGTATTTT. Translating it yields CSAATGVGTDTQYF.

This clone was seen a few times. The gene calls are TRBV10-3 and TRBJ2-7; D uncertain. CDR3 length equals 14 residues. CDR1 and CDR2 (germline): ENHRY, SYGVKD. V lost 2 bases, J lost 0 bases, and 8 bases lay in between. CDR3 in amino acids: CAISEGFSSYEQYF. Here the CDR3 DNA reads TGTGCCATCAGTGAGGGATTTAGCTCCTACGAGCAGTACTTC.

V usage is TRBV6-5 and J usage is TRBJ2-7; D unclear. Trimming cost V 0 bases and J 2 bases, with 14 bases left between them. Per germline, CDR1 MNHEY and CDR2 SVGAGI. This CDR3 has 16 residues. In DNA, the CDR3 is TGTGCCAGCAGTTACTCAGGCGGCAGATCGACCTACGAGCAGTACTTC. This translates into CASSYSGGRSTYEQYF.

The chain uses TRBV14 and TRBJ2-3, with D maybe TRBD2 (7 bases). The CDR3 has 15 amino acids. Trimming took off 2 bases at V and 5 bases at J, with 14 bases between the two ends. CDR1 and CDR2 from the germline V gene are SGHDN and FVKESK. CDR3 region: CASSQWTGGVDTQYF. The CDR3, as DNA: TGTGCCAGCAGCCAATGGACGGGGGGCGTAGATACGCAGTATTTT.

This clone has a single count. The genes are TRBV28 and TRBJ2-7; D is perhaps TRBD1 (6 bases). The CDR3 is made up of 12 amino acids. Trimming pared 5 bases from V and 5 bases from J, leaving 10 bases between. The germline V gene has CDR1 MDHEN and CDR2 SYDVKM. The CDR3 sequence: CASSHRAHEQYF. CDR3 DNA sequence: TGTGCCAGCAGTCACAGGGCCCACGAGCAGTACTTC. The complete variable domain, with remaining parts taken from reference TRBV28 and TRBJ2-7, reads DVKVTQSSRYLVKRTGEKVFLECVQDMDHENMFWYRQDPGLGLRLIYFSYDVKMKEKGDIPEGYSVSREKKERFSLILESASTNQTSMYLCASSHRAHEQYFGPGTRLTVT.

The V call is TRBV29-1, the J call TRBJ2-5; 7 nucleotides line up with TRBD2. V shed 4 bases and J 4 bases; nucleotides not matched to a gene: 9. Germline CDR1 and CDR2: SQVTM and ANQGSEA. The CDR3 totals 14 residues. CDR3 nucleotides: TGCAGCGTTGTACGGGGGAGGGCCGGAGAGACCCAGTACTTC. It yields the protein CSVVRGRAGETQYF.

The DNA of the CDR3 is TGTGCCAGCAGTGAAGCGCCCGGGGAGGTCGGGGAGCTGTTTTTT. This encodes CASSEAPGEVGELFF. This chain connects TRBV6-1 to TRBJ2-2; tentatively, D is TRBD2 (6 bases). V was pared by 0 bases and J by 7 bases, with 12 bases between. The CDR3 is made up of 15 amino acids. The germline CDR1 and CDR2 sequences are MNHNS and SASEGT.

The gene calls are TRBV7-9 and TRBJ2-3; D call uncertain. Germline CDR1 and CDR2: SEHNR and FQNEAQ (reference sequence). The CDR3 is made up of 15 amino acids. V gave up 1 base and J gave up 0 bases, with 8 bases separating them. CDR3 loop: CASSLDVYSTDTQYF. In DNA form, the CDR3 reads TGTGCCAGCAGCTTAGACGTATATAGCACAGATACGCAGTATTTT.

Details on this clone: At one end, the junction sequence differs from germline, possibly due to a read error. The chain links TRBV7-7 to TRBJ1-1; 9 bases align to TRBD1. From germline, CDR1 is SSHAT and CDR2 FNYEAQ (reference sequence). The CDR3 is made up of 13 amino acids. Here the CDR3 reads CASSRQGVLEAFF. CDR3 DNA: TGTGCTAGCAGCAGACAGGGGGTACTTGAAGCTTTCTTT.

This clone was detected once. CDR3 coding DNA: TGTGCCAGCAGCTTGGGCCTAGCGGGAGCCAATGAGCAGTTCTTC. Translation gives CASSLGLAGANEQFF. V usage is TRBV13 and J usage is TRBJ2-1; 10 bases line up with TRBD2. J lost 6 bases, V lost 3 bases, and 5 bases had no gene match. CDR1 PRHDT and CDR2 FYEKMQ come from the germline V gene (reference sequence). This CDR3 region has 15 residues.